This T cell receptor beta chain was recorded in a study of cytotoxic CD8 clonotypes in ibrutinib-treated CLL. Study overall: Included were 11 relapsed/refractory and roughly 15 treatment-naive patients, of whom 17 to 18 were IGHV unmutated. Findings and limits, study-wide: Clonality increased at ibrutinib response and stayed stable in sustained remission. At progression, however, it fell back toward baseline.

Germline CDR1 and CDR2: SGHNT and YYREEE (reference sequence). The CDR3 spans 15 residues. The V and J ends lost 3 bases and 0 bases respectively, with 12 bases between them. As to this clone: Its antigen is not identified.

Data came from immunoSEQ multiplex PCR; TCRdb stores just in-frame clones and leaves some out. The table includes approximately 350,000 clones, 67% detected once. The input for sequencing was PBMCs, taken after 36 months of ibrutinib treatment. The chain carries TRBV5-4 and TRBJ1-2, with a weak D call TRBD1 (5 bases). The receptor's source is a human donor with chronic lymphocytic leukemia. CDR3 DNA: TGTGCCAGCAGCTCGGAGGCAGGGACTAACTATGGCTACACCTTC. Translation: CASSSEAGTNYGYTF.